Here is one T cell receptor beta chain with its context. This clone has a count of ten or more. What this receptor recognizes is not known. No base quality values were provided; no much bigger clone lies one nucleotide off. TCRbeta CDR3 regions were amplified from genomic DNA by means of the immunoSEQ Assay, a bias-controlled multiplex PCR. The source study handled its data this way. The number of nucleated cells in each sample was estimated from the amplification of reference gene primers within the assay. To quantify the absolute abundance of each unique TCRbeta CDR3 rearrangement, sequence reads were collapsed and filtered. For each sample, productive Simpson clonality was calculated by taking the square root of Simpson's diversity index across productive rearrangements. This immuneACCESS table, as held by TCRdb, lists in-frame sequences with V and J called but not all clones. Of the missing ones, under half trace to an unresolved V gene in checked studies; the others have no known cause. For V, J and clone size, that table is used; D and trimming come from the DNA. The sample table records about 94,000 clones; around 67% of these occur just once. 3.5% to 4% of the sample comes from the top ten.

Trimming at the junction amounts to 4 bases on V and 2 bases on J, and the germline ends lie 15 bases apart. The CDR3 measures 15 amino acids from cysteine to phenylalanine. Left in the record is the CDR3 DNA by itself, 45 bases read in frame from the first base. According to the germline V gene, CDR1 reads SGHDT and CDR2 reads YYEEEE. The sample belongs to a study of blood T cell repertoires in COVID-19 (dated by TCRdb to about 2020). Looking at the study overall: Collaborator samples came from the United States, Italy and Spain and covered acute and convalescent phases of COVID-19. Sample metadata almost always included a de-identified subject ID, COVID-19 status, age in years and sex. A freely available public database, intended as a resource for researchers studying the immune response to SARS-CoV-2, is where the repertoires were released. The prospective study material was composed of cDNA or gDNA derived from T cells, B-cell-depleted T cells, or PBMCs. Where available, HLA class I and class II types were obtained from metadata supplied by the sample provider rather than from assay-based typing. The samples were drawn from two sources: the first 160 participants of the ongoing ImmuneRACE study, and over 1,000 subjects contributed by 6 global collaborators. The dataset comprised deeply sampled blood TCRbeta repertoires from subjects exposed to, actively infected with, or recovered from COVID-19. Overall study results and their limits: The amount of clinical and demographic metadata varied by source and participant and was provided uncurated.

One collaborating source in Seattle enrolled patients during active infection and followed them longitudinally through the course of disease. The collaborating institutions used their own protocols to collect whole blood in K2EDTA tubes. Collaborator samples were shipped for TCRbeta analysis as frozen whole blood, isolated PBMCs, or DNA extracted from either sample type. Here the chain combines TRBV5-6 and TRBJ1-1; a weak D assignment points to TRBD1 (6 bases agree). This TCR came from a man aged 70-80 years with COVID-19, enrolled during active disease. Sample: peripheral blood. The nucleotides read TGTGCCAGCAGCCCAACAGGGACCCTTAACACTGAAGCTTTCTTT. It specifies CASSPTGTLNTEAFF.